The 27 T cell receptor beta chains presented below share a single source sample, sequenced in a study of CD8 T cells in Susac syndrome. RNA amounts of roughly 0.5 to 1 ug underwent reverse transcription with random hexamers. MiXCR, applied by TCRdb to the immunoSEQ multiplex PCR reads, yields one record per CDR3 protein. Of over 350,000 distinct CDR3 sequences detected, around 85% appear once; the ten largest clones hold approximately 0.12%. The sample taken for sequencing was CD8+ T cells from PBMCs. The receptors come from a human donor with multiple sclerosis.

V and J are TRBV7-9 and TRBJ1-2, with D perhaps TRBD1 (5 bases). The CDR3 is made up of 16 amino acids. V was trimmed by 7 bases and J by 2 bases, leaving 20 bases between them. Germline CDR1 and CDR2: SEHNR and FQNEAQ (reference sequence). CDR3 amino acids: CASTAGGHRRNYGYTF. CDR3 sequence (DNA): TGTGCCAGCACCGCGGGCGGGCACAGGCGCAACTATGGCTACACCTTC. The full variable domain, in which reference TRBV7-9 and TRBJ1-2 provide the parts outside the CDR3, is DTGVSQNPRHKITKRGQNVTFRCDPISEHNRLYWYRQTLGQGPEFLTYFQNEAQLEKSRLLSDRFSAERPKGSFSTLEIQRTEQGDSAMYLCASTAGGHRRNYGYTFGSGTRLTVV.

The V gene is TRBV4-1, the J gene TRBJ2-1; possibly TRBD2 for D (5 bases). CDR3 length equals 13 residues. Deletions cut 0 bases from V and 8 bases from J, with 8 bases between. Germline CDR1 reads MGHRA; CDR2 reads YSYEKL. The CDR3 spells CASSQERAYEQFF. Here the CDR3 DNA reads TGCGCCAGCAGCCAAGAGCGGGCTTATGAGCAGTTCTTC.

V and J are TRBV7-6 and TRBJ2-1; D is uncertain. V was trimmed by 1 base and J by 3 bases, leaving 13 bases between them. Germline V lookup: CDR1 SGHVS, CDR2 FNYEAQ. This CDR3 has 16 residues. CDR3 bases: TGTGCCAGCAGCTTAGAAGGCGGAGCCCTCTACAATGAGCAGTTCTTC. Amino acids: CASSLEGGALYNEQFF.

The count of this clonotype is one. The CDR3 sequence is CASSFPLGGPWGESSGANVLTF. The CDR3 nucleotides are TGCGCCAGCAGCTTCCCGTTGGGGGGCCCATGGGGGGAAAGCTCTGGGGCCAACGTCCTGACTTTC. This chain connects TRBV5-1 to TRBJ2-6, with D possibly being TRBD1 or TRBD2 (6 bases each). V was clipped by 2 bases and J by 0 bases, with 27 bases between them. The germline V gene has CDR1 SGHRS and CDR2 YFSETQ. This CDR3 contains 22 residues. The full variable domain, completed using reference TRBV5-1 and TRBJ2-6, is KAGVTQTPRYLIKTRGQQVTLSCSPISGHRSVSWYQQTPGQGLQFLFEYFSETQRNKGNFPGRFSGRQFSNSRSEMNVSTLELGDSALYLCASSFPLGGPWGESSGANVLTFGAGSRLTVL.

This chain links TRBV19 with TRBJ2-2, with 8 bases identical to TRBD2. Germline CDR1 is LNHDA and CDR2 is SQIVND (reference sequence). CDR3 length: 14 residues. J was trimmed by 3 bases and V by 6 bases; bases with no gene match: 3. The CDR3 DNA follows: TGTGCCAGTAGGGACGGGAGGGACACCGGGGAGCTGTTTTTT. Translation: CASRDGRDTGELFF.

The rearrangement links TRBV29-1 to TRBJ2-1; D may be TRBD1 or TRBD2 (5 bases each). The CDR3 consists of 12 residues. Germline V gene sequence: CDR1 SQVTM, CDR2 ANQGSEA. V lost 1 base and J 9 bases, leaving 10 bases between the germline ends. CDR3 protein: CSVEVGGSEQFF. CDR3 bases: TGCAGCGTTGAAGTTGGGGGAAGTGAGCAGTTCTTC.

The chain is built from TRBV27 and TRBJ1-1; 7 bases match TRBD1. The germline CDR1 and CDR2 sequences are MNHEY and SMNVEV (reference sequence). J gave up 4 bases and V 5 bases, and 10 bases lay outside the gene matches. The CDR3 is 15 amino acids. The CDR3 here is CASSPAGTVGTEAFF. CDR3 in DNA: TGTGCCAGCAGTCCCGCCGGGACAGTAGGCACTGAAGCTTTCTTT.

V gene TRBV19 combines with J gene TRBJ1-1; D may be TRBD1 (5 bases). Trimming took 5 bases from V and 2 from J, leaving 9 bases between them. The CDR3 covers 13 residues. Germline values: CDR1 LNHDA, CDR2 SQIVND (reference sequence). The CDR3 sequence is CASSETDNTEAFF. The CDR3 coding sequence is TGTGCCAGTAGTGAGACAGATAACACTGAAGCTTTCTTT.

V is TRBV27 and J is TRBJ2-1; D is possibly TRBD1 or TRBD2 (6 bases each). Germline CDR1 is MNHEY and CDR2 is SMNVEV (reference sequence). Trimming left V 11 bases short and J 9 bases short, with 17 bases between. The CDR3 is 12 residues long. CDR3 sequence (DNA): TGTGCCTCCCAGGCCGGGGGCAGTGAGCAGTTCTTC. It translates to CASQAGGSEQFF.

The CDR3 nucleotides are TGTGCCAGTAGTATAGGAAAGGTACTTGAGCAGTTCTTC. Translated: CASSIGKVLEQFF. The chain joins TRBV19 to TRBJ2-1, with D hard to call. The CDR3 totals 13 residues. Germline CDR1 and CDR2: LNHDA and SQIVND (reference sequence). V was pared by 1 base and J by 9 bases, with 10 bases between.

V gene TRBV7-9 combines with J gene TRBJ1-1; 7 nucleotides line up with TRBD1. Germline CDR1 reads SEHNR; CDR2 reads FQNEAQ (reference sequence). CDR3 size: 14 residues. Unmatched junction bases numbered 8, after V lost 5 bases and J lost 5 bases. The CDR3 loop is CASSPLQGGTEAFF. DNA for the CDR3: TGTGCCAGCAGCCCTCTGCAGGGGGGGACTGAAGCTTTCTTT.

This rearrangement joins TRBV30 to TRBJ1-2; a possible D gene is TRBD1 (5 bases). Trimming took 3 bases from V and 2 from J, leaving 16 bases between them. Germline CDR1 is GTSNPN and CDR2 is SVGIG (reference sequence). This CDR3 has 15 residues. The CDR3 is CAWRARGALNYGYTF. The CDR3 DNA reads TGTGCCTGGAGGGCCCGTGGGGCCTTAAACTATGGCTACACCTTC.

V is TRBV4-1 and J is TRBJ2-1; TRBD1 agrees at 8 bases. CDR1 and CDR2 from the germline V gene are MGHRA and YSYEKL. The J segment lost 4 bases and the V segment lost 6 bases, leaving 8 bases of the junction unmatched. This CDR3 has 15 residues. CDR3 nucleotide sequence: TGCGCCAGCAGACATACAGGGGGGCCTTACAATGAGCAGTTCTTC. Its translation: CASRHTGGPYNEQFF.

CDR3 in DNA: TGTGCCAGCAGGGGACGGACTAGCAATCAGCCCCAGCATTTT. Translation gives CASRGRTSNQPQHF. The rearrangement links TRBV12-3 or TRBV12-4 to TRBJ1-5; D might be TRBD1 (5 bases). The CDR3 has 14 residues. V dropped 6 bases and J dropped 0 bases, with 9 bases sitting between them.

V usage is TRBV6-2 or TRBV6-3 and J usage is TRBJ2-3, with D perhaps matching TRBD2 (5 bases). Trimming took 2 bases from V and 2 from J, leaving 8 bases between them. Per the germline V gene, CDR1 is MNHEY and CDR2 is SVGEGT. The CDR3 extends over 14 amino acids. CDR3 DNA: TGTGCCAGCAGTTACACGACTAACACAGATACGCAGTATTTT. Translated: CASSYTTNTDTQYF.

The chain carries TRBV30 and TRBJ2-1, with a weak D call TRBD2 (6 bases). V lost 8 bases, J lost 4 bases, and 15 bases lay in between. Germline loops: CDR1 GTSNPN, CDR2 SVGIG (reference sequence). This CDR3 has 13 amino acids. The chain's CDR3 is CASLGGEYNEQFF. The CDR3 DNA sequence: TGTGCCAGCCTCGGCGGGGAATACAATGAGCAGTTCTTC.

The rearrangement links TRBV19 to TRBJ1-5; 9 bases match TRBD1. The germline V gene has CDR1 LNHDA and CDR2 SQIVND (reference sequence). This CDR3 has 17 residues. V was pared by 4 bases and J by 7 bases, with 14 bases of the junction left unmatched. The CDR3 DNA follows: TGTGCCAGTAGTAACCGAACCACAGGGGGCGTAAACCAGCCCCAGCATTTT. Translation gives CASSNRTTGGVNQPQHF.

The CDR3 bases are TGTGCCTGGAGCCAGGGGGCCCACGAGCAGTACTTC. Protein product: CAWSQGAHEQYF. This chain connects TRBV30 to TRBJ2-7; 8 bases line up with TRBD1. This CDR3 contains 12 residues. Trimming removed 3 bases from V and 5 bases from J; junction bases left unmatched: 3. Germline V lookup: CDR1 GTSNPN, CDR2 SVGIG (reference sequence).

The chain couples TRBV2 to TRBJ2-1, with no clear D. CDR1 and CDR2 from the germline V gene are SNHLY and FYNNEI. V gave up 7 bases and J gave up 0 bases, with 16 bases separating them. The CDR3 is made up of 16 amino acids. The CDR3 nucleotides read TGTGCCAGCACCTCAGGAGAGTATAGCTCCTACAATGAGCAGTTCTTC. Translating it yields CASTSGEYSSYNEQFF.

This rearrangement joins TRBV10-2 to TRBJ1-1; a possible D gene is TRBD1 (5 bases). From germline, CDR1 is WSHSY and CDR2 SAAADI. The CDR3 has 14 residues. V was shortened by 3 bases and J by 1 base, with 9 bases between the two germline ends. CDR3 sequence reads: CASSDLGENTEAFF. CDR3 DNA sequence: TGCGCCAGCAGTGATCTGGGGGAGAACACTGAAGCTTTCTTT.

V usage is TRBV7-9 and J usage is TRBJ1-1; D not resolved. V was trimmed by 2 bases and J by 7 bases, leaving 11 bases between them. CDR1 and CDR2 (germline): SEHNR, FQNEAQ (reference sequence). The CDR3 extends over 13 amino acids. For the CDR3, the DNA is TGTGCCAGCAGCTTAAGCCCCAGAAATGAAGCTTTCTTT. Protein sequence: CASSLSPRNEAFF.

The gene calls are TRBV11-2 and TRBJ2-5; a possible D gene is TRBD2 (6 bases). Per germline, CDR1 SGHAT and CDR2 FQNNGV. Trimming shortened V by 10 bases and J by 9 bases, and 18 bases separated the two germline ends. This CDR3 has 12 amino acids. The CDR3 nucleotides read TGTGCCATCCTAGGACTAACCGGGGCCCAGTACTTC. The encoded protein is CAILGLTGAQYF. The full variable domain, in which reference TRBV11-2 and TRBJ2-5 provide the parts outside the CDR3, is EAGVAQSPRYKIIEKRQSVAFWCNPISGHATLYWYQQILGQGPKLLIQFQNNGVVDDSQLPKDRFSAERLKGVDSTLKIQPAKLEDSAVYLCAILGLTGAQYFGPGTRLLVL.

CDR3 protein: CASSFEGAEQYF. CDR3 bases: TGTGCCAGCAGTTTCGAAGGGGCCGAGCAGTACTTC. The chain recombines TRBV28 with TRBJ2-7; maybe TRBD1 (5 bases). The V and J ends lost 3 bases and 6 bases respectively, with 9 bases between them. From germline, CDR1 is MDHEN and CDR2 SYDVKM. The CDR3 runs 12 residues.

This clonotype was seen only once. The J gene is TRBJ1-2, the V gene TRBV2; D is unresolved. CDR1 is SNHLY, CDR2 FYNNEI, per germline. V lost 0 bases and J 7 bases, leaving 12 bases between the germline ends. The CDR3 is made up of 14 amino acids. The CDR3 DNA reads as TGTGCCAGCAGTGAAGCCTCGGCTAGGGCTGGCTACACCTTC. This encodes CASSEASARAGYTF.

This clonotype is a singleton in its sample. The CDR3 sequence: CASSSDLQGHEQFF. DNA for the CDR3: TGTGCCAGCAGTTCCGATCTACAGGGGCATGAGCAGTTCTTC. The rearrangement links TRBV12-3 or TRBV12-4 to TRBJ2-1; 7 bases are shared with TRBD1. J was trimmed by 8 bases and V by 4 bases; bases with no gene match: 8. This CDR3 comprises 14 residues.

CDR3 region: CATSIRREGIYEQYF. The CDR3 region has the DNA TGTGCCACCAGCATCAGGCGGGAAGGCATCTACGAGCAGTACTTC. The chain carries TRBV15 and TRBJ2-7, with D perhaps TRBD2 (6 bases). This CDR3 is built from 15 residues. Trimming stripped 4 bases from V and 3 bases from J, with 16 bases between. Germline assignment: CDR1 LNHNV and CDR2 YYDKDF (reference sequence).

The chain employs TRBV5-4 and TRBJ2-6; D not resolved. V was trimmed by 4 bases and J by 1 base, leaving 9 bases between them. This CDR3 spans 15 amino acids. Looked up from germline, CDR1 is SGHNT and CDR2 is YYREEE (reference sequence). CDR3 sequence reads: CASSPWTSGANVLTF. The DNA for the CDR3 is TGTGCCAGCAGCCCCTGGACGTCTGGGGCCAACGTCCTGACTTTC.